A single sample gave rise to the 30 T cell receptor beta chains below, sequenced in a study of T cell responses to AZD1222 COVID-19 vaccine. The protocol was immunoSEQ multiplex PCR, while the TCRdb copy is restricted to in-frame clones and leaves out a portion. The sample comprises under 200,000 clones, just over 90% of which are singletons, and 1% to 1.5% rests with the top ten. The sequencing used peripheral blood, collected 28 days after the second AZD1222 dose. All receptors come from an adult who received the AZD1222 COVID-19 vaccine.

V usage is TRBV6-5 and J usage is TRBJ1-2; a weak D match, TRBD1 (6 bases). The CDR3 length is 14 residues. Trimming took off 6 bases at V and 4 bases at J, with 15 bases between the two ends. Germline V gene sequence: CDR1 MNHEY, CDR2 SVGAGI. This CDR3 is CASSQLQGAYGYTF. The CDR3 DNA follows: TGTGCCAGCAGCCAACTACAGGGAGCCTATGGCTACACCTTC.

V is TRBV7-9 and J is TRBJ1-3; D is perhaps TRBD1 (5 bases). Trimming pared 6 bases from V and 0 bases from J, leaving 6 bases between. The germline V gene encodes CDR1 SEHNR and CDR2 FQNEAQ (reference sequence). The CDR3 has 13 amino acids. In DNA, the CDR3 is TGTGCCAGCAGTACAGGCTCTGGAAACACCATATATTTT. Translation gives CASSTGSGNTIYF.

This rearrangement joins TRBV7-3 to TRBJ1-1; 10 bases agree with TRBD1. The ends lost 4 bases at V and 4 bases at J; junction bases unmatched: 3. CDR1 and CDR2 (germline): SGHTA, FQGTGA. The CDR3 runs to 14 residues. Here the CDR3 reads CASSSGTGVTEAFF. In DNA, the CDR3 is TGTGCCAGCAGCTCCGGGACAGGGGTCACTGAAGCTTTCTTT.

This sequence joins TRBV28 and TRBJ2-7; 12 bases line up with TRBD1. This CDR3 is 14 amino acids long. Germline CDR1 and CDR2: MDHEN and SYDVKM. Trimming removed 6 bases from V and 6 bases from J; junction bases left unmatched: 6. The CDR3 region has the DNA TGTGCCAGCAGCTACGGGACAGGGGGCGGCGAGCAGTACTTC. Translated: CASSYGTGGGEQYF.

This sequence joins TRBV2 and TRBJ1-5; the D gene is possibly TRBD1 (5 bases). V was pared by 6 bases and J by 4 bases, with 13 bases between. The CDR3 extends over 14 amino acids. Looked up from germline, CDR1 is SNHLY and CDR2 is FYNNEI. CDR3 protein: CASREGRGNQPQHF. In DNA, the CDR3 is TGTGCCAGCAGGGAGGGACGGGGGAATCAGCCCCAGCATTTT.

Concerning this clone: The sample has other DNA sequences that encode this CDR3 too. The gene calls are TRBV30 and TRBJ1-5, with D perhaps TRBD1 (5 bases). Germline V gene lookup returns CDR1 GTSNPN and CDR2 SVGIG (reference sequence). The CDR3 covers 13 residues. V was pared by 2 bases and J by 4 bases, with 9 bases between. CDR3 nucleotides: TGTGCCTGGAGTCCCCAGGGTAATCAGCCCCAGCATTTT. This codes for CAWSPQGNQPQHF. The full variable domain, in which reference TRBV30 and TRBJ1-5 provide the parts outside the CDR3, is SQTIHQWPATLVQPVGSPLSLECTVEGTSNPNLYWYRQAAGRGLQLLFYSVGIGQISSEVPQNLSASRPQDRQFILSSKKLLLSDSGFYLCAWSPQGNQPQHFGDGTRLSIL.

This clone came up once. A junction boundary mismatches the germline segment, possibly from a read error. The rearrangement uses TRBV7-7 and TRBJ2-7; 10 positions agree with TRBD2. This CDR3 is built from 15 residues. The germline gives CDR1 SSHAT, CDR2 FNYEAQ (reference sequence). This CDR3 is CASSLASGSSYEQYF. The DNA for the CDR3 is TGTGCTAGCAGCTTGGCTAGCGGGAGTTCCTACGAGCAGTACTTC. Together with reference TRBV7-7 and TRBJ2-7, the CDR3 gives the full variable domain: GAGVSQSPRYKVTKRGQDVTLRCDPISSHATLYWYQQALGQGPEFLTYFNYEAQPDKSGLPSDRFSAERPEGSISTLTIQRTEQRDSAMYRCASSLASGSSYEQYFGPGTRLTVT.

The V and J genes are TRBV19 and TRBJ1-2, with D perhaps matching TRBD1 (5 bases). The germline CDR1 and CDR2 sequences are LNHDA and SQIVND (reference sequence). The ends were cut back, 3 bases at V and 5 bases at J, with 16 bases in the middle. There are 15 residues in the CDR3. CDR3 nucleotides: TGTGCCAGTAGTATCGCGGCAGGGCAAGGGTATGGCTACACCTTC. It encodes CASSIAAGQGYGYTF. The full variable domain, its missing parts supplied by reference TRBV19 and TRBJ1-2, is DGGITQSPKYLFRKEGQNVTLSCEQNLNHDAMYWYRQDPGQGLRLIYYSQIVNDFQKGDIAEGYSVSREKKESFPLTVTSAQKNPTAFYLCASSIAAGQGYGYTFGSGTRLTVV.

This chain joins TRBV7-2 and TRBJ2-1, with 11 bases identical to TRBD2. With V trimmed by 5 bases and J by 5 bases, 8 bases remained unmatched. CDR3 length: 16 residues. Germline-derived CDR1 and CDR2 are SGHTA and FQGNSA. CDR3 sequence reads: CASSPIGTSGNNEQFF. DNA for the CDR3: TGTGCCAGCAGCCCGATCGGGACTAGCGGCAACAATGAGCAGTTCTTC.

This clone has only one observation. This chain joins TRBV7-2 and TRBJ2-1; D call uncertain. Between the trimmed V and J ends, which lost 1 base and 9 bases, there was a span of 7 bases. CDR1 and CDR2 from the germline V gene are SGHTA and FQGNSA. The CDR3 runs 12 residues. The CDR3 is CASSLVVVEQFF. The CDR3 coding sequence is TGTGCCAGCAGCTTAGTGGTGGTTGAGCAGTTCTTC.

J is TRBJ2-7 and V is TRBV12-1; the D segment call TRBD1 is taken from the table without a DNA check. TRBV12-1 is an annotated pseudogene. The CDR3 length is 13 residues. The CDR3 region has the DNA TGTGCCGGAGGGGGCAGAAGGAGCTACGAGCAGTACTTC. It codes for CAGGGRRSYEQYF.

The chain's CDR3 is CASSPRELLSGANVLTF. DNA of the CDR3: TGCGCCAGCAGCCCCCGGGAGCTCCTATCTGGGGCCAACGTCCTGACTTTC. This sequence joins TRBV4-1 and TRBJ2-6; D is possibly TRBD2 (6 bases). This CDR3 region has 17 residues. Germline CDR1 and CDR2: MGHRA and YSYEKL. V lost 4 bases and J 1 base, leaving 14 bases between the germline ends.

The chain combines TRBV7-2 with TRBJ1-2; no reliable D call. This CDR3 has 14 residues. The V end lost 3 bases, the J end lost 4 bases, and 12 bases lay between the germline ends. Germline assignment: CDR1 SGHTA and CDR2 FQGNSA. The CDR3 DNA follows: TGTGCCAGCAGCTTGGACCGCCAAGTCTATGGCTACACCTTC. It encodes CASSLDRQVYGYTF.

The CDR3 DNA sequence: TGCGCCAGCAGCCCGGGTCCCAGTGGCGGTTCACCCCTCCACTTT. Encoded protein: CASSPGPSGGSPLHF. This chain joins TRBV5-1 and TRBJ1-6; D is ambiguous. Trimming removed 4 bases at V and 9 bases at J, with 17 bases between. CDR1 SGHRS and CDR2 YFSETQ come from the germline V gene. CDR3 length: 15 residues.

The V and J genes are TRBV5-1 and TRBJ1-1, with 10 nucleotides matching TRBD1. This CDR3 contains 14 residues. The ends lost 0 bases at V and 5 bases at J; junction bases unmatched: 1. The germline V gene has CDR1 SGHRS and CDR2 YFSETQ. The CDR3 loop is CASSLGTGGTEAFF. The CDR3 nucleotides are TGCGCCAGCAGCTTGGGGACAGGGGGGACTGAAGCTTTCTTT.

The V gene is TRBV4-1, the J gene TRBJ1-4, with D perhaps TRBD1 (6 bases). The V end lost 4 bases, the J end lost 5 bases, and 11 bases lay between the germline ends. Germline V lookup: CDR1 MGHRA, CDR2 YSYEKL. This CDR3 is built from 14 residues. The CDR3 is CASSRGTPNEKLFF. CDR3 sequence (DNA): TGCGCCAGCAGCCGAGGGACACCCAATGAAAAACTGTTTTTT.

The chain recombines TRBV4-3 with TRBJ1-5; 8 bases map to TRBD1. The CDR3 totals 15 residues. The junction had 5 bases not matched to a gene; V was cut back by 3 bases and J by 4 bases. Germline values: CDR1 LGHNA, CDR2 YSLEER. This CDR3 is CASSHGQGGNQPQHF. The CDR3 DNA follows: TGCGCCAGCAGCCACGGACAGGGTGGGAATCAGCCCCAGCATTTT.

The chain uses TRBV6-5 and TRBJ2-3; TRBD1 is a possible D gene (5 bases). Germline CDR1 reads MNHEY; CDR2 reads SVGAGI. Trimming took off 6 bases at V and 2 bases at J, with 12 bases between the two ends. The CDR3 is 14 amino acids. The CDR3 DNA reads as TGTGCCAGCAGCCTGGGGCAGTTCACAGATACGCAGTATTTT. Its translation is CASSLGQFTDTQYF.

The chain recombines TRBV6-6 with TRBJ1-5; D is unclear. The CDR3 extends over 12 amino acids. The V end was cut by 2 bases, the J end by 5 bases, with 4 bases between. Germline loops: CDR1 MNHNY, CDR2 SVGAGI (reference sequence). The CDR3 here is CASSYGDQPQHF. The CDR3 DNA is TGTGCCAGCAGTTACGGGGATCAGCCCCAGCATTTT.

The count of this clone is one. V gene TRBV5-1 combines with J gene TRBJ2-7; 8 nucleotides agree with TRBD1. The CDR3 totals 16 residues. Germline loops: CDR1 SGHRS, CDR2 YFSETQ. Trimming at V came to 5 bases and at J to 3 bases, leaving 13 bases not matched to a gene. CDR3 in DNA: TGCGCCAGCAGTTTCGACGGGACAGGTGGGGTCTACGAGCAGTACTTC. Translated: CASSFDGTGGVYEQYF.

The V and J genes are TRBV7-9 and TRBJ1-1, with D possibly being TRBD1 (5 bases). Germline CDR1 SEHNR, CDR2 FQNEAQ (reference sequence). This CDR3 spans 15 amino acids. Trimming removed 5 bases at V and 10 bases at J, with 23 bases between. The CDR3 DNA reads TGTGCCAGCAGCCCCCCACCGCAGGGAAGTCTCACAGCTTTCTTT. This sequence encodes CASSPPPQGSLTAFF.

V and J are TRBV30 and TRBJ1-2; 8 nucleotides match TRBD1. CDR1 and CDR2 (germline): GTSNPN, SVGIG (reference sequence). V lost 2 bases and J lost 2; bases outside the gene matches: 4. The CDR3 runs to 14 residues. CDR3 amino acids: CAWSRQGANYGYTF. The CDR3 bases are TGTGCCTGGAGTCGGCAGGGGGCGAACTATGGCTACACCTTC.

CDR3 in amino acids: CASSPNRNNSPLHF. DNA of the CDR3: TGTGCCAGCTCACCGAACAGGAATAATTCACCCCTCCACTTT. The chain employs TRBV18 and TRBJ1-6, with D tentatively TRBD1 (5 bases). This CDR3 has 14 residues. Germline V gene data show CDR1 as KGHSH and CDR2 as LQKENI. The ends were cut back, 3 bases at V and 5 bases at J, with 8 bases in the middle.

The CDR3 reads CASSLSLAAGGEKLFF. The CDR3 DNA follows: TGTGCCAGCAGCTTATCGTTAGCGGCAGGGGGGGAAAAACTGTTTTTT. The gene calls are TRBV7-2 and TRBJ1-4, with 7 nucleotides matching TRBD1. Germline lookup yields CDR1 SGHTA and CDR2 FQGNSA. Losses at the gene ends were 2 bases for V and 8 bases for J; bases not matched to a gene: 11. This CDR3 has 16 residues.

This clone was detected once. The chain links TRBV14 to TRBJ1-2, with D possibly being TRBD1 (6 bases). Trimming shortened V by 0 bases and J by 5 bases, and 16 bases separated the two germline ends. The CDR3 has 16 amino acids. Germline V lookup: CDR1 SGHDN, CDR2 FVKESK. DNA for the CDR3: TGTGCCAGCAGCCAAGACCGCCGACAGGTCTTTTATGGCTACACCTTC. It translates to CASSQDRRQVFYGYTF. The full variable domain, its missing parts supplied by reference TRBV14 and TRBJ1-2, is EAGVTQFPSHSVIEKGQTVTLRCDPISGHDNLYWYRRVMGKEIKFLLHFVKESKQDESGMPNNRFLAERTGGTYSTLKVQPAELEDSGVYFCASSQDRRQVFYGYTFGSGTRLTVV.

The chain combines TRBV2 with TRBJ1-1; tentative D call: TRBD1 (5 bases). With 7 bases removed from V and 3 bases from J, the gap between germline ends came to 18 bases. Germline V gives CDR1 SNHLY, CDR2 FYNNEI. The CDR3 runs 15 residues. The CDR3 spells CASISPGPGDTEAFF. In DNA, the CDR3 is TGTGCCAGCATTTCTCCGGGACCCGGGGACACTGAAGCTTTCTTT.

The chain recombines TRBV29-1 with TRBJ1-2; D not resolved. The CDR3 has 11 amino acids. The germline V and J ends were trimmed by 0 bases and 8 bases, with 7 bases remaining between them. CDR1 and CDR2 (germline): SQVTM, ANQGSEA. CDR3 sequence reads: CSVEDNVGYTF. CDR3 bases: TGCAGCGTTGAAGATAACGTCGGCTACACCTTC.

V usage is TRBV11-2 and J usage is TRBJ2-1; 7 bases are a match to TRBD1. Trimming cost V 5 bases and J 3 bases; bases outside gene matches: 16. This CDR3 contains 18 residues. Germline loops: CDR1 SGHAT, CDR2 FQNNGV. CDR3 nucleotide sequence: TGTGCCAGCAGCACCAGAACTCGACAGGGCGAAGTCTACAATGAGCAGTTCTTC. Translation: CASSTRTRQGEVYNEQFF.

A few counts support this clone. The rearrangement links TRBV19 to TRBJ1-2; D uncertain. Trimming shortened V by 7 bases and J by 0 bases, and 18 bases separated the two germline ends. Germline CDR1 and CDR2: LNHDA and SQIVND (reference sequence). The CDR3 loop spans 16 amino acids. The CDR3 here is CASKPPPAGTNYGYTF. For the CDR3, the DNA is TGTGCCAGTAAGCCCCCCCCGGCAGGAACTAACTATGGCTACACCTTC.

This chain uses TRBV7-9 with TRBJ1-3, with TRBD1 as a possible D gene (5 bases). The germline V gene encodes CDR1 SEHNR and CDR2 FQNEAQ (reference sequence). V gave up 1 base and J gave up 6 bases, with 10 bases separating them. CDR3 length equals 14 residues. The CDR3 is CASSLGGFENTIYF. The CDR3, as DNA: TGTGCCAGCAGCTTAGGGGGCTTTGAAAACACCATATATTTT.